A single sample gave rise to the 9 T cell receptor beta chains below, sequenced in a study of regulatory T cells in long-lasting Graves disease. Assembly of TCR beta libraries relied on iRepertoire HTBI primers together with Arm-PCR of CDR3 regions. Via MiXCR, TCRdb re-called the multiplex PCR reads, giving one row per CDR3 protein. The data contain hundreds of thousands of distinct CDR3 sequences, roughly 15% of them singletons. Time point defined: newly diagnosed GD, antithyroid drugs for less than 3 months. Isolated PBMC RNA provided the starting material for the TCR library. The same specimen was also included in a second study, on T cells in Graves' hyperthyroidism and ophthalmopathy.

The sequences come from peripheral blood mononuclear cells (PBMCs), collected at new diagnosis, from a patient treated with antithyroid drugs. These receptors originate from a woman aged 30 to 39 with Graves disease.

This chain connects TRBV30 to TRBJ1-5; no definite D call. Trimming shortened V by 4 bases and J by 5 bases, and 12 bases separated the two germline ends. This CDR3 has 13 residues. The germline V gene encodes CDR1 GTSNPN and CDR2 SVGIG (reference sequence). This CDR3 is CAWNLQPYQPQHF. The DNA for the CDR3 is TGTGCCTGGAATCTCCAGCCATATCAGCCCCAGCATTTT.

The sample holds many counts of this clonotype. V and J are TRBV29-1 and TRBJ2-7; D is possibly TRBD1 (5 bases). V was pared by 3 bases and J by 2 bases, with 8 bases between. The CDR3 extends over 12 amino acids. Germline-derived CDR1 and CDR2 are SQVTM and ANQGSEA. The CDR3 bases are TGCAGCGTTGAGGCAGGGACCTACGAGCAGTACTTC. Translating it yields CSVEAGTYEQYF.

V gene TRBV5-1 combines with J gene TRBJ2-1; D assignment may be TRBD1 or TRBD2 (5 bases each). Germline V gene lookup returns CDR1 SGHRS and CDR2 YFSETQ. The CDR3 spans 12 residues. V dropped 5 bases and J dropped 7 bases, with 10 bases sitting between them. CDR3 in amino acids: CASRGDRNEQFF. The CDR3 nucleotides read TGCGCCAGCAGGGGGGATAGGAATGAGCAGTTCTTC.

The rearrangement links TRBV6-1 to TRBJ2-6, with 8 bases matching TRBD1. The CDR3 is made up of 15 amino acids. Germline-derived CDR1 and CDR2 are MNHNS and SASEGT. V lost 8 bases and J lost 1; bases outside the gene matches: 4. CDR3 sequence (DNA): TGTGCCAGCGGGACAGGAGTTTCTGGGGCCAACGTCCTGACTTTC. Amino acid sequence: CASGTGVSGANVLTF.

The V gene is TRBV3-1, the J gene TRBJ2-1, with D tentatively TRBD1 (6 bases). The CDR3 has 14 amino acids. Per the germline V gene, CDR1 is LGHDT and CDR2 is YNNKEL (reference sequence). V was pared by 3 bases and J by 6 bases, with 12 bases between. CDR3 coding DNA: TGTGCCAGCAGCCACAATGCAGGGGTCAATGAGCAGTTCTTC. This translates into CASSHNAGVNEQFF.

This clonotype was detected ten times or more. V and J are TRBV28 and TRBJ2-5; D not certain. The V gene lost 10 bases and the J gene lost 2 bases, with 20 bases spanning the gap. The germline V gene has CDR1 MDHEN and CDR2 SYDVKM. The CDR3 spans 15 residues. The CDR3 loop reads CATVGGKSRQETQYF. The CDR3 DNA reads as TGTGCCACGGTGGGCGGAAAATCTCGTCAAGAGACCCAGTACTTC.

In its sample, this clonotype was seen many times. The genes are TRBV2 and TRBJ1-4, with D tentatively TRBD1 (5 bases). This CDR3 spans 17 amino acids. The V end was cut by 7 bases, the J end by 6 bases, with 24 bases between. Germline loops: CDR1 SNHLY, CDR2 FYNNEI. The CDR3 region is CASTGVTTWTGHEKLFF. In DNA form, the CDR3 reads TGTGCCAGCACCGGAGTCACGACCTGGACGGGGCATGAAAAACTGTTTTTT.

A few counts support this clonotype. Without the conserved terminal phenylalanine or tryptophan, this CDR3 likely stems from a read error. The DNA of the CDR3 is TGTGCCAGCAGTGGACAGTTTAGAGGATATAGCAATCAGCCCCAGCATCTT. This translates into CASSGQFRGYSNQPQHL. The gene calls are TRBV2 and TRBJ1-5; the D gene is possibly TRBD1 (5 bases). V lost 4 bases to trimming and J lost 0 bases, with 16 bases between them. The CDR3 spans 17 residues. Germline assignment: CDR1 SNHLY and CDR2 FYNNEI.

The V and J genes are TRBV19 and TRBJ1-1; 7 nucleotides match TRBD1. The CDR3 contains 16 residues. The germline V gene encodes CDR1 LNHDA and CDR2 SQIVND (reference sequence). Trimming took 4 bases from V and 0 from J; bases not matched to a gene: 8. The CDR3 here is CASSTPGQMMNTEAFF. The CDR3 DNA follows: TGTGCCAGTAGTACCCCGGGACAGATGATGAACACTGAAGCTTTCTTT.